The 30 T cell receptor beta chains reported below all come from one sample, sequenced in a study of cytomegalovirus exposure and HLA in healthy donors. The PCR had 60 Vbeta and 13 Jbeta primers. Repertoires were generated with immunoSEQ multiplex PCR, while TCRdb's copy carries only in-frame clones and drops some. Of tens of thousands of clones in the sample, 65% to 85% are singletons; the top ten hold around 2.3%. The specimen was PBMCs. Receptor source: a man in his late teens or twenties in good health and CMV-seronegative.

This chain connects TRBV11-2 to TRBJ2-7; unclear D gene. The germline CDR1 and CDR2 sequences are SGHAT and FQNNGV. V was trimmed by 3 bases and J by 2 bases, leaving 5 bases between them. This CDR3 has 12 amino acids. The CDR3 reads CASSFNPYEQYF. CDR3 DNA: TGTGCCAGCAGCTTTAATCCCTACGAGCAGTACTTC. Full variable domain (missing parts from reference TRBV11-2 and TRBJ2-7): EAGVAQSPRYKIIEKRQSVAFWCNPISGHATLYWYQQILGQGPKLLIQFQNNGVVDDSQLPKDRFSAERLKGVDSTLKIQPAKLEDSAVYLCASSFNPYEQYFGPGTRLTVT.

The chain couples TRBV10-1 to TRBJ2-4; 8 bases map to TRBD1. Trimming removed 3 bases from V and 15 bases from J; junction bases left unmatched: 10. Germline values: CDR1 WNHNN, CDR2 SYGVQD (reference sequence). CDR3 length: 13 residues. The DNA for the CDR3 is TGCGCCAGCAGTGACCGTCGGACAGGGCGTTTGTACTTC. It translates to CASSDRRTGRLYF.

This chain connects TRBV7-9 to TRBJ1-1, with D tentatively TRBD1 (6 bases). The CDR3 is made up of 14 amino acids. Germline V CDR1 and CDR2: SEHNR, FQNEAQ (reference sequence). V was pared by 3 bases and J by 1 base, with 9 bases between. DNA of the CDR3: TGTGCCAGCAGCTTCTTACAGGGGAACACTGAAGCTTTCTTT. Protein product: CASSFLQGNTEAFF.

CDR3 amino acids: CASSDYRGATPLHF. CDR3 bases: TGTGCCAGCAGTGATTACAGGGGTGCGACACCCCTCCACTTT. The chain carries TRBV2 and TRBJ1-6; 7 bases map to TRBD1. There are 14 residues in the CDR3. Germline CDR1 is SNHLY and CDR2 is FYNNEI. The J segment lost 11 bases and the V segment lost 3 bases, leaving 7 bases of the junction unmatched.

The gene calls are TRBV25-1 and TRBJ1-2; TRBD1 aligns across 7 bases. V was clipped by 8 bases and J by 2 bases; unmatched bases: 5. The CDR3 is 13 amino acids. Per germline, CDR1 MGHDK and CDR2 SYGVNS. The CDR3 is CASSQTGNYGYTF. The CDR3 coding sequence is TGTGCCAGCTCCCAGACAGGGAACTATGGCTACACCTTC.

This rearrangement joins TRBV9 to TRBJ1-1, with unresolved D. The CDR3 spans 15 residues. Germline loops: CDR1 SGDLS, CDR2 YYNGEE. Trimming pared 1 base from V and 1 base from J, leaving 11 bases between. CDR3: CASSVFGQPNTEAFF. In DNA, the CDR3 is TGTGCCAGCAGCGTATTTGGGCAGCCGAACACTGAAGCTTTCTTT. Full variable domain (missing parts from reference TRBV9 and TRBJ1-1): DSGVTQTPKHLITATGQRVTLRCSPRSGDLSVYWYQQSLDQGLQFLIQYYNGEERAKGNILERFSAQQFPDLHSELNLSSLELGDSALYFCASSVFGQPNTEAFFGQGTRLTVV.

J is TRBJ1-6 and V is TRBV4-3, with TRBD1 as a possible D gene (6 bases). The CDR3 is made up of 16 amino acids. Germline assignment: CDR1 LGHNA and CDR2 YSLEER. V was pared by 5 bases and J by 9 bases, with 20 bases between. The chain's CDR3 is CASSEGEGVTGSPLHF. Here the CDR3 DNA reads TGCGCCAGCAGCGAAGGGGAGGGGGTGACGGGTTCACCCCTCCACTTT.

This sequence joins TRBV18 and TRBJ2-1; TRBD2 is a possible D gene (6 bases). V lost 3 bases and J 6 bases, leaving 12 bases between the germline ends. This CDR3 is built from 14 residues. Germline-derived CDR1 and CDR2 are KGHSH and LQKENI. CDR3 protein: CASSPGGGLNEQFF. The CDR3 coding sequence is TGTGCCAGCTCACCGGGAGGAGGACTCAATGAGCAGTTCTTC.

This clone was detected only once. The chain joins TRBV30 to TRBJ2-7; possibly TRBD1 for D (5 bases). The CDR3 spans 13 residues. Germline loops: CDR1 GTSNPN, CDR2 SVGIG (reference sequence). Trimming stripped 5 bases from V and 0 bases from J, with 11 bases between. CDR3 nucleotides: TGTGCCTGGGTCGGACAAAGCTCCTACGAGCAGTACTTC. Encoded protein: CAWVGQSSYEQYF.

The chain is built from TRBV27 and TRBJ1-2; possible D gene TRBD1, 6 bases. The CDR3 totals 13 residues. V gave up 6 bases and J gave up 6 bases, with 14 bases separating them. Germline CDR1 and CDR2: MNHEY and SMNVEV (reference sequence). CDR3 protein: CASSRPGVNGYTF. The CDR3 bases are TGTGCCAGCAGCCGCCCAGGGGTGAATGGCTACACCTTC.

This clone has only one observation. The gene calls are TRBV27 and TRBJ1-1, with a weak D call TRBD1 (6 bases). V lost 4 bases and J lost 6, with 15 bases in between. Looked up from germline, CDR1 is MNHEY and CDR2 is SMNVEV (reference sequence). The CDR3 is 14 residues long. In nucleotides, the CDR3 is TGTGCCAGCAGTTCCCATGGGGGGGCCCCTGAAGCTTTCTTT. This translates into CASSSHGGAPEAFF.

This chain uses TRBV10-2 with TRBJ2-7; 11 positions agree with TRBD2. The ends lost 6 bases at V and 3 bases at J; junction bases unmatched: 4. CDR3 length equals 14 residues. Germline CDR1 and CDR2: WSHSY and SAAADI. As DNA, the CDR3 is TGCGCCAGCAGGACTAGCGGGACCTACTACGAGCAGTACTTC. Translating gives CASRTSGTYYEQYF.

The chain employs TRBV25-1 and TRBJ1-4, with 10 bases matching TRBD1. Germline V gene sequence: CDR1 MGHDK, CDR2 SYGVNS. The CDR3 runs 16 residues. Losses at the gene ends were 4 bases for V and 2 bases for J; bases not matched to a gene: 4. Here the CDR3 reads CASSGDRGRTNEKLFF. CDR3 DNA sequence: TGTGCCAGCAGTGGGGACAGGGGTCGGACTAATGAAAAACTGTTTTTT.

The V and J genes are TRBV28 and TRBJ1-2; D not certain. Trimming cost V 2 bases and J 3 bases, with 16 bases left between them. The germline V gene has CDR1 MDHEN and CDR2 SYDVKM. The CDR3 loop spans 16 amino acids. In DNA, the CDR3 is TGTGCCAGCAGTTTAGGTCTAAGCGCCGTTCACTATGGCTACACCTTC. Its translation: CASSLGLSAVHYGYTF.

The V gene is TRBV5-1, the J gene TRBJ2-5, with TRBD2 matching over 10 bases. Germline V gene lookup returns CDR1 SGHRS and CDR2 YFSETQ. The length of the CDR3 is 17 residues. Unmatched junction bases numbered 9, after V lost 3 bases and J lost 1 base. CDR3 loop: CASSSRTSGLLQETQYF. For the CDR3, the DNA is TGCGCCAGCAGCTCCAGGACTAGCGGACTTCTCCAAGAGACCCAGTACTTC.

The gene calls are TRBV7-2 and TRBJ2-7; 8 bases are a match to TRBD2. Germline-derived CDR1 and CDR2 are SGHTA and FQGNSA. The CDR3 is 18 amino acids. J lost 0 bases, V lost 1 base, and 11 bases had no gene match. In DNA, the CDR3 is TGTGCCAGCAGCTTAGGATCCCTAGGAAGCGGGAGCTCCTACGAGCAGTACTTC. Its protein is CASSLGSLGSGSSYEQYF. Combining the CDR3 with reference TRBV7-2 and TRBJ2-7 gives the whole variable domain GAGVSQSPSNKVTEKGKDVELRCDPISGHTALYWYRQSLGQGLEFLIYFQGNSAPDKSGLPSDRFSAERTGGSVSTLTIQRTQQEDSAVYLCASSLGSLGSGSSYEQYFGPGTRLTVT.

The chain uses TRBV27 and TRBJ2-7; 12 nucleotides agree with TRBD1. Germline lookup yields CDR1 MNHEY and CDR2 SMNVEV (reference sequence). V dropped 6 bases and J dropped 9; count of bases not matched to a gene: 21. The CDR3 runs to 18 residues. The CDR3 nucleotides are TGTGCCAGCAGACAAACCGCCCCCGGGACAGGGGGCCGGACGGCGCAGTACTTC. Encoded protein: CASRQTAPGTGGRTAQYF.

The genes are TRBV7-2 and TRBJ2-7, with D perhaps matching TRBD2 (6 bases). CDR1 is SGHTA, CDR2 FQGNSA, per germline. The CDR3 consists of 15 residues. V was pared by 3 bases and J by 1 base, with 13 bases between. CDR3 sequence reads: CASSFGGIGSYEQYF. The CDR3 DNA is TGTGCCAGCAGCTTTGGCGGGATAGGATCCTACGAGCAGTACTTC. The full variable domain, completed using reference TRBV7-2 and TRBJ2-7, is GAGVSQSPSNKVTEKGKDVELRCDPISGHTALYWYRQSLGQGLEFLIYFQGNSAPDKSGLPSDRFSAERTGGSVSTLTIQRTQQEDSAVYLCASSFGGIGSYEQYFGPGTRLTVT.

This CDR3 is CASSSPGLAGGQSEQYF. CDR3 sequence (DNA): TGTGCCAGCAGCTCGCCGGGACTAGCGGGAGGGCAAAGCGAGCAGTACTTC. The rearrangement links TRBV7-2 to TRBJ2-7, with 16 bases aligning to TRBD2. The germline V gene encodes CDR1 SGHTA and CDR2 FQGNSA. CDR3 length: 17 amino acids. The V and J ends lost 4 bases and 6 bases, in that order; junction bases with no gene match: 9.

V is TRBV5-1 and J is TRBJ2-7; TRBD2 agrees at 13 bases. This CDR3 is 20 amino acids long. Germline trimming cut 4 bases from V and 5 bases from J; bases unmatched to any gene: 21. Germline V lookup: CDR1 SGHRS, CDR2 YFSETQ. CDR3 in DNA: TGCGCCAGCAGCCTGAAGACCCCCGGGACTAGCGGGATATTGGGAGACGAGCAGTACTTC. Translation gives CASSLKTPGTSGILGDEQYF. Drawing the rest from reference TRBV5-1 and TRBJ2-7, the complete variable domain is KAGVTQTPRYLIKTRGQQVTLSCSPISGHRSVSWYQQTPGQGLQFLFEYFSETQRNKGNFPGRFSGRQFSNSRSEMNVSTLELGDSALYLCASSLKTPGTSGILGDEQYFGPGTRLTVT.

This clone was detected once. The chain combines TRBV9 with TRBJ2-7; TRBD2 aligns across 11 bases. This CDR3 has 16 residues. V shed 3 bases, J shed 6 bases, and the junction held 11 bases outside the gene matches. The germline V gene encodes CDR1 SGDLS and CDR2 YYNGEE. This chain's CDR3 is CASSASLLAGDVEQYF. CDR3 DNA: TGTGCCAGCAGCGCCAGCCTACTAGCGGGAGATGTCGAGCAGTACTTC.

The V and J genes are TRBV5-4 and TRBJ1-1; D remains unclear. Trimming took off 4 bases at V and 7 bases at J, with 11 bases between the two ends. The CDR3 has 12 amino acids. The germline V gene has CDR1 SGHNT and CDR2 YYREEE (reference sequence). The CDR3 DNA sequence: TGTGCCAGCAGCACCGGTACCTTTGAAGCTTTCTTT. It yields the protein CASSTGTFEAFF. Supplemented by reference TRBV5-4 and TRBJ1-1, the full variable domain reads ETGVTQSPTHLIKTRGQQVTLRCSSQSGHNTVSWYQQALGQGPQFIFQYYREEENGRGNFPPRFSGLQFPNYSSELNVNALELDDSALYLCASSTGTFEAFFGQGTRLTVV.

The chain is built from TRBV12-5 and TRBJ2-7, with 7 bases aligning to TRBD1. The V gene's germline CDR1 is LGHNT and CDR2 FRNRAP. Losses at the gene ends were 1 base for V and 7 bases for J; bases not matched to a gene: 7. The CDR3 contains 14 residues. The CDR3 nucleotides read TGTGCTAGTGGTTTGGGGGACAGCAGGTGGGAGCAGTACTTC. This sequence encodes CASGLGDSRWEQYF.

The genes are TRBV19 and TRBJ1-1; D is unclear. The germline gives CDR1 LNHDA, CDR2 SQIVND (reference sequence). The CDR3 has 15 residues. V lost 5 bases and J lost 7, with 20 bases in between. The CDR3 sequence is CASSPFPAGVVEAFF. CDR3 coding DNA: TGTGCCAGTAGTCCCTTTCCCGCCGGAGTGGTTGAAGCTTTCTTT.

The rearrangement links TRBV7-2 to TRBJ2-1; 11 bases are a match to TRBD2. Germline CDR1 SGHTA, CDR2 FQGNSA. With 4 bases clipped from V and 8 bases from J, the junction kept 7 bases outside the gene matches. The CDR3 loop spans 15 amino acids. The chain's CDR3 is CASSSWFSGRDEQFF. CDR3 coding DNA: TGTGCCAGCAGCTCCTGGTTTAGCGGGAGGGATGAGCAGTTCTTC.

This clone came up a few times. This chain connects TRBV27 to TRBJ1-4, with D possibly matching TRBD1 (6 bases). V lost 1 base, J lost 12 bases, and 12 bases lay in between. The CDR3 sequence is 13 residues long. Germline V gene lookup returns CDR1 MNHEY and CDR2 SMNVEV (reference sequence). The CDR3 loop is CASSLYQGRELFF. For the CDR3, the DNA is TGTGCCAGCAGTTTATACCAGGGGAGGGAACTGTTTTTT.

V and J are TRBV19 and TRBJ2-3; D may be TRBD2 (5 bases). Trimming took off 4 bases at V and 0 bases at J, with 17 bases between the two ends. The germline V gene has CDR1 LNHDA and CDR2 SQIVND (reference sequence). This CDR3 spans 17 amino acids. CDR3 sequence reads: CASSRRIGLSSTDTQYF. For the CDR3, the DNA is TGTGCCAGTAGTAGGAGGATAGGGCTATCTAGCACAGATACGCAGTATTTT.

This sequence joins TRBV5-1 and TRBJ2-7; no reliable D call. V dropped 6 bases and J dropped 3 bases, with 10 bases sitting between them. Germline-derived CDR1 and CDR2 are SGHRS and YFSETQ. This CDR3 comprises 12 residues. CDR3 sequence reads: CASKSSNYEQYF. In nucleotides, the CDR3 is TGCGCCAGCAAGTCTAGTAACTACGAGCAGTACTTC.

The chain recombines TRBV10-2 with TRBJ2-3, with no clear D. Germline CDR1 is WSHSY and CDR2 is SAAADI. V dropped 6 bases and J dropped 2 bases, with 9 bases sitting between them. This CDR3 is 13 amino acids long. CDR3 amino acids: CASRMVATDTQYF. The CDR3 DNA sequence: TGCGCCAGCAGGATGGTAGCCACAGATACGCAGTATTTT.

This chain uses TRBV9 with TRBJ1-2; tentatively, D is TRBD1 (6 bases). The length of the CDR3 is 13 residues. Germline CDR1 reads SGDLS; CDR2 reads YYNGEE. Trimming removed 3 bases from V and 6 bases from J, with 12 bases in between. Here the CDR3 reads CASSARTENGYTF. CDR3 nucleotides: TGTGCCAGCAGCGCCCGGACAGAGAATGGCTACACCTTC.